The T cell receptor (beta chain) under discussion was sequenced for a study of T cells in Graves' hyperthyroidism and ophthalmopathy (dated by TCRdb to about 2019). Study-wide context: TCR V-J signatures able to tell the groups apart were searched for in a discovery cohort of some 97 patients, of whom roughly 42 had Graves' ophthalmopathy and about 60 had stable Graves' hyperthyroidism. An independent validation cohort of under 20 hyperthyroidism patients and more than 15 patients who later progressed to ophthalmopathy tested prospective prediction of ophthalmopathy. The 75 to 100 discovery patients were divided at random into training and test sets in a 7:3 ratio. In addition, the study compared T-cell repertoires in thyroid tissue and in blood from six Graves' hyperthyroidism patients. Once sampling was done, hyperthyroidism patients were given methimazole at a starting dose of 30 mg daily, whereas ophthalmopathy patients were given high-dose intravenous methylprednisolone. TCR Vbeta CDR3 sequencing of roughly 140 peripheral blood samples (over 40 ophthalmopathy, roughly 74 hyperthyroidism and roughly 17 progressor patients) is reported in the paper. Points the paper makes about the study in general: In validation, the model predicted progression to ophthalmopathy a median of about 6 months before onset, with approximately 68% sensitivity and just under 75% specificity. A model built on a 13 V-J signature distinguished ophthalmopathy from stable hyperthyroidism, reaching 85% to 90% sensitivity and 81% to 83% specificity in cross-validation and 80%/75% in testing. Sample size was not statistically predetermined, and investigators were not blinded to group allocation. Most expanded thyroid clonotypes (frequency above 0.001) were also found in blood, which suggests that blood repertoires may mirror thyroid immune responses.

This clonotype showed up just once. The antigen it recognizes is unknown. Per-base qualities were not stored, and no clone one base away is much larger. A read on its own is weak evidence. Trimming at the junction amounts to 3 bases on V and 6 bases on J, and the germline ends lie 11 bases apart. CDR1 and CDR2 were assigned from the germline V gene (reference sequence) as LNHNV and YYDKDF. The CDR3 measures 14 amino acids from cysteine to phenylalanine. Just CDR3 DNA is preserved here, 42 bases in frame from base 1. Any patient with an uncontrolled infection, another autoimmune disease, pregnancy or lactation was excluded. Diagnoses relied on clinical symptoms, serum thyroxine and TRAb, thyroid ultrasound and orbital computed tomography. Total RNA was extracted using Trizol reagent, and RNA quality was assessed on an Agilent 2100 Bioanalyzer. Amplification of TCR beta CDR3 regions was carried out from RNA transcripts. For the first round of RT-PCR on the TCR CDR3, the HTBI primer set was used together with the Qiagen OneStep RT-PCR kit. The libraries were constructed in a second round of multiplex PCR and then size-selected and purified. The libraries were sequenced on an Illumina HiSeq2000 using paired-end 100 bp reads. The study's own analysis went as follows. Raw data were processed with SOAPnuke, discarding reads with adapters, uncalled bases, mean Phred below 15, or no exact constant-primer or identifier match. COPE v1.2.5 was used to merge high-quality paired reads, and clonotypes were defined as unique nucleotide sequences. Clonotypes were aligned to IMGT TRBV, TRBD and TRBJ reference segments using MiTCR v1.1. The analysis included only V-J combinations with a frequency above 0.0001, which together covered approximately 99% of the repertoires. A TCS score was defined as the ratio of F50 (clonal expansion) to E x V (chaos), with BLOSUM62-based TCRdist applied between CDR3 peptides within each V-J. Welch's t-statistics and random forest reduced around 550 V-J features to some 14, which were used in a naive Bayes classifier (R e1071). The Morisita-Horn index was used to measure how similar the thyroid and blood repertoires were. The raw public reads went through TCRdb reprocessing: fastp at Q25, MiXCR clone calling, in-frame beta chains kept. Merged by CDR3 protein, the rows form single entries marked with the most common genes and DNA. TCRdb's processing, not the authors', yielded these V and J calls. The sample data list more than 500,000 distinct CDR3 sequences, and roughly 46% of these were observed just once. The leading ten clones occupy around 19% of the sample.

Recombination joined TRBV15 with TRBJ2-2; TRBD2 is a weak D gene call, 5 bases matching. This TCR derives from an adult woman with Graves' disease, either hyperthyroidism or ophthalmopathy (not recorded which). The sequenced material came from peripheral blood or thyroid tissue (not recorded which). The DNA reads as follows: TGTGCCACCAGCAGCTTGGACTCTCCCGGGGAGCTGTTTTTT. Its protein reads: CATSSLDSPGELFF.